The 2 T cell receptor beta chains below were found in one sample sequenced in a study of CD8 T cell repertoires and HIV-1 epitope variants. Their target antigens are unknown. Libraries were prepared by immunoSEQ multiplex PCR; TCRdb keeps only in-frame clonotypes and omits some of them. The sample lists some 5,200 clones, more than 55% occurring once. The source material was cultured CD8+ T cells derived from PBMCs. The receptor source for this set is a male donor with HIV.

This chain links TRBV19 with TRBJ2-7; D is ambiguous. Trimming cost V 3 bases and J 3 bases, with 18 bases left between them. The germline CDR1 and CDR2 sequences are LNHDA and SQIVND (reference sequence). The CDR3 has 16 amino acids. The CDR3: CASSMSRPATVYEQYF. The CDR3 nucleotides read TGTGCCAGTAGTATGTCTCGGCCAGCAACTGTCTACGAGCAGTACTTC.

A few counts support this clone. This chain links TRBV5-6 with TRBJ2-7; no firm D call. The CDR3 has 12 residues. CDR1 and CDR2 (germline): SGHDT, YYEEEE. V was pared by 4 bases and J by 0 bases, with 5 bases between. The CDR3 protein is CASSGDSYEQYF. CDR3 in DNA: TGTGCCAGCAGCGGGGACTCCTACGAGCAGTACTTC.